This entry lists 6 T cell receptor beta chains sequenced from one sample in a study of blood T cells in healthy people across ages. Alongside a J-beta primer mix, a sample-barcoded 5' primer served in a second PCR lasting roughly 6 to 11 cycles. TCRdb independently ran MiXCR on the 5' RACE reads; one entry per CDR3 protein. Found here are 900,000 to 950,000 distinct CDR3 sequences, roughly 29% of them singletons; the top ten hold about 10%. These data also featured in a second study, about T cells of mothers and their children.

The sequenced material came from blood. The receptors were gathered from a woman aged 40 to 55 in good health.

This clonotype has only a few counts. This chain joins TRBV4-1 and TRBJ2-7; the D gene could be TRBD1 or TRBD2 (5 bases each). Germline assignment: CDR1 MGHRA and CDR2 YSYEKL. Trimming removed 3 bases at V and 0 bases at J, with 12 bases between. This CDR3 spans 15 amino acids. CDR3 loop: CASSQMPGPSYEQYF. The DNA of the CDR3 is TGCGCCAGCAGCCAGATGCCGGGGCCCTCCTACGAGCAGTACTTC.

The V call is TRBV6-2 or TRBV6-3, the J call TRBJ2-6, with D hard to call. The V gene's germline CDR1 is MNHEY and CDR2 SVGEGT. The CDR3 is 13 residues long. The ends were cut back, 11 bases at V and 2 bases at J, with 10 bases in the middle. CDR3: CAHPGAGANVLTF. The CDR3 DNA sequence: TGTGCCCATCCTGGGGCTGGGGCCAACGTCCTGACTTTC.

This clonotype was counted at least ten times. V gene TRBV4-3 combines with J gene TRBJ1-5; D is uncertain. There are 15 residues in the CDR3. From germline, CDR1 is LGHNA and CDR2 YSLEER. V was shortened by 0 bases and J by 6 bases, with 12 bases between the two germline ends. CDR3 sequence (DNA): TGCGCCAGCAGCCAAGATCTTGGTGGAGTTCAGCCCCAGCATTTT. Protein: CASSQDLGGVQPQHF.

A few counts support this clonotype. This chain joins TRBV27 and TRBJ1-1, with D possibly matching TRBD1 (5 bases). This CDR3 has 19 amino acids. Germline V gives CDR1 MNHEY, CDR2 SMNVEV (reference sequence). V lost 1 base to trimming and J lost 1 base, with 22 bases between them. The CDR3 region has the DNA TGTGCCAGCAGTTTATTCGCCACAAGACCGGGACTAAAGAACACTGAAGCTTTCTTT. Translated: CASSLFATRPGLKNTEAFF.

The rearrangement uses TRBV7-3 and TRBJ1-2; TRBD1 matches 7 bases. CDR3 size: 13 residues. Germline assignment: CDR1 SGHTA and CDR2 FQGTGA. V trimming: 2 bases; J trimming: 8 bases; junction bases outside the gene matches: 5. The CDR3 DNA is TGTGCCAGCAGCTTATCAGGGGGGAAAGGCTACACCTTC. It yields the protein CASSLSGGKGYTF.

Comments on this clonotype: At one of its ends the junction is not consistent with the germline gene, which may arise from a read error. The chain carries TRBV4-1 and TRBJ2-7, with 7 bases identical to TRBD1. Germline V gene data show CDR1 as MGHRA and CDR2 as YSYEKL. The CDR3 is 15 amino acids. The DNA for the CDR3 is TGCGCCGGCAGCCGGGGACAGTTTCCCTCCTACGAGCAGTACTTC. It specifies CAGSRGQFPSYEQYF.